The T cell receptor beta chain described here comes from a study of ipilimumab plus nivolumab after autologous stem cell transplantation. Overall study: Median doses per patient: roughly 5 ipilimumab, about eight nivolumab.

Patients got ipilimumab 1 mg/kg beginning 14 to 28 days post-transplant. Patients got 3 mg/kg IV nivolumab weeks 1, 4, 7, 10, then biweekly through week 26. V dropped 2 bases and J dropped 2 bases, with 7 bases sitting between them. Germline assignment: CDR1 WSHSY and CDR2 SAAADI. This CDR3 spans 15 amino acids. Assay: immunoSEQ multiplex PCR; the TCRdb copy retains only in-frame clones and omits some. The table has over 80,000 clones, 75% to 85% seen once. The specimen was PBMCs, collected in a trial of ipilimumab plus nivolumab as post-transplant consolidation. This chain uses TRBV10-2 with TRBJ2-6; D gene ambiguous. This receptor was identified in a male donor with diffuse large B-cell lymphoma. For the CDR3, the DNA is TGCGCCAGCAGTGAGAGGCCTGCTGGGGCCAACGTCCTGACTTTC. Translating gives CASSERPAGANVLTF.